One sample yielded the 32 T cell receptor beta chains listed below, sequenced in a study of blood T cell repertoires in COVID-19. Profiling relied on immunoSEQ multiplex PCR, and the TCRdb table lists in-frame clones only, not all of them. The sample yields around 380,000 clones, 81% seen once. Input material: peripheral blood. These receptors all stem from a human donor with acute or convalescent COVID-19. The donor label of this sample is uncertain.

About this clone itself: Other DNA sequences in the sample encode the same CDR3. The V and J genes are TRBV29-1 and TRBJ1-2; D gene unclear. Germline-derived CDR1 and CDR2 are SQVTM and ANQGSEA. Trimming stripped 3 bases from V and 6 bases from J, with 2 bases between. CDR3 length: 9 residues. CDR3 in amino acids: CSVDNGYTF. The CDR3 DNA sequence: TGCAGCGTTGATAATGGCTACACCTTC.

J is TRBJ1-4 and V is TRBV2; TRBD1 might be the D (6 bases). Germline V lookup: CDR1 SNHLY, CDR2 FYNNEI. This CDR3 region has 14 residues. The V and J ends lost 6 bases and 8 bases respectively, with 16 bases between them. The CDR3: CASRFRGVEEKLFF. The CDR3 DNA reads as TGTGCCAGCAGATTCAGGGGAGTTGAGGAAAAACTGTTTTTT. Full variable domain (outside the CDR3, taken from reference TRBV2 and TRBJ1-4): EPEVTQTPSHQVTQMGQEVILRCVPISNHLYFYWYRQILGQKVEFLVSFYNNEISEKSEIFDDQFSVERPDGSNFTLKIRSTKLEDSAMYFCASRFRGVEEKLFFGSGTQLSVL.

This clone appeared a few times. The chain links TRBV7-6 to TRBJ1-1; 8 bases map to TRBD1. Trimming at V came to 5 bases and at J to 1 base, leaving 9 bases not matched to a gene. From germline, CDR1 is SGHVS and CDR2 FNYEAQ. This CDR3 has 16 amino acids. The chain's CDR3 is CASSLKGTGKNTEAFF. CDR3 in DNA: TGTGCCAGCAGCCTCAAAGGGACAGGCAAGAACACTGAAGCTTTCTTT.

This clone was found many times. CDR3 sequence: CASSQLAGGPDTQYF. Here the CDR3 DNA reads TGTGCCAGCAGCCAACTAGCGGGAGGGCCAGATACGCAGTATTTT. The chain carries TRBV4-2 and TRBJ2-3, with TRBD2 matching over 12 bases. The V gene's germline CDR1 is LGHNA and CDR2 YNFKEQ. The CDR3 totals 15 residues. V shed 2 bases, J shed 4 bases, and the junction held 1 base outside the gene matches.

In DNA form, the CDR3 reads TGTGCCAGCAGCCAAGAGCAGGGTCACTCCTACGAGCAGTACTTC. Translation: CASSQEQGHSYEQYF. The chain carries TRBV4-2 and TRBJ2-7, with D possibly being TRBD1 (5 bases). The germline V and J ends were trimmed by 0 bases and 0 bases, with 9 bases remaining between them. In germline, CDR1 is LGHNA, CDR2 YNFKEQ. This CDR3 is built from 15 residues.

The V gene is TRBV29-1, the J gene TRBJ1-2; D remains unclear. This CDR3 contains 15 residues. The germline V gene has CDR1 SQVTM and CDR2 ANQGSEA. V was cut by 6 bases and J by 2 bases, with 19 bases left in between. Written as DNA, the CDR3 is TGCAGCGTCCCAGTCGGGAGGGCGGGCAACTATGGCTACACCTTC. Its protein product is CSVPVGRAGNYGYTF.

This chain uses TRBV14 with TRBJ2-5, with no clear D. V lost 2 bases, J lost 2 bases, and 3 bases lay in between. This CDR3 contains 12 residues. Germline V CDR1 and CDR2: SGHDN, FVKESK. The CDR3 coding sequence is TGTGCCAGCAGCCAACAGCAAGAGACCCAGTACTTC. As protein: CASSQQQETQYF.

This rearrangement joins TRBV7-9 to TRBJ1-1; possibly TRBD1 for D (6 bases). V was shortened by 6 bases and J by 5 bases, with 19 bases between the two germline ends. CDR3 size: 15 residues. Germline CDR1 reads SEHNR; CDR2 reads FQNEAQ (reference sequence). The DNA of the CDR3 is TGTGCCAGCAGTAACGCACAGGGTTGGGAGACTGAAGCTTTCTTT. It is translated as CASSNAQGWETEAFF. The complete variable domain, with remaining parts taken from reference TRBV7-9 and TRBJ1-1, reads DTGVSQNPRHKITKRGQNVTFRCDPISEHNRLYWYRQTLGQGPEFLTYFQNEAQLEKSRLLSDRFSAERPKGSFSTLEIQRTEQGDSAMYLCASSNAQGWETEAFFGQGTRLTVV.

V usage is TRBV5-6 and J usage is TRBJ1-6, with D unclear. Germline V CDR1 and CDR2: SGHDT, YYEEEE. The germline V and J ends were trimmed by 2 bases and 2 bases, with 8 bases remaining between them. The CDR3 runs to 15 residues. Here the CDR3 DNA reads TGTGCCAGCAGCTTCCGGGGTACCTATAATTCACCCCTCCACTTT. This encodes CASSFRGTYNSPLHF.

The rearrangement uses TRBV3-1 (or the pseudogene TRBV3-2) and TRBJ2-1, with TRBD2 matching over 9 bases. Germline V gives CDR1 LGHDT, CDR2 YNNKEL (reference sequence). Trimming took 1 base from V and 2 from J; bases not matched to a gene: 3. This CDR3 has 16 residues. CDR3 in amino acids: CASSQVAGAPYNEQFF. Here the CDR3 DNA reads TGTGCCAGCAGCCAAGTAGCGGGGGCTCCCTACAATGAGCAGTTCTTC.

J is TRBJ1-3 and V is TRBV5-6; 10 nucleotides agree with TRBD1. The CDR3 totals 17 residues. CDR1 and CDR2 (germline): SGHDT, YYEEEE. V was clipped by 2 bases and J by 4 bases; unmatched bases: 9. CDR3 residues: CASSFKPGQGIGNTIYF. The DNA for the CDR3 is TGTGCCAGCAGCTTTAAACCGGGACAGGGGATAGGAAACACCATATATTTT.

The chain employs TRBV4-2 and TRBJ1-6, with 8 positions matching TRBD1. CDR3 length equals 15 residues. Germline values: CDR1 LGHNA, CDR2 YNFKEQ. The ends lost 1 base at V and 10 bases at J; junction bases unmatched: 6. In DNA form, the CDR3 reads TGTGCCAGCAGCCAAGTTCTGGACAGGGTCTCACCCCTCCACTTT. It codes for CASSQVLDRVSPLHF.

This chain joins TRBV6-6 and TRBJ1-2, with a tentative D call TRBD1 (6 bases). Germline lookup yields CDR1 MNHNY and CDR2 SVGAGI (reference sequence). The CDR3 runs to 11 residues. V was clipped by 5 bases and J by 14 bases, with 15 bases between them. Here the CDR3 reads CASSSQGGETF. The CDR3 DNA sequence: TGTGCCAGCAGTAGCCAAGGGGGTGAGACCTTC.

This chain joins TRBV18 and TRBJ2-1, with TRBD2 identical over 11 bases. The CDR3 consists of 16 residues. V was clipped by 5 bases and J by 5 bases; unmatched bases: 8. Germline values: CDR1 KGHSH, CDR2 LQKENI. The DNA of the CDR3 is TGTGCCAGCTCAACAACGGGGACTAGCGGCGACAATGAGCAGTTCTTC. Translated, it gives CASSTTGTSGDNEQFF.

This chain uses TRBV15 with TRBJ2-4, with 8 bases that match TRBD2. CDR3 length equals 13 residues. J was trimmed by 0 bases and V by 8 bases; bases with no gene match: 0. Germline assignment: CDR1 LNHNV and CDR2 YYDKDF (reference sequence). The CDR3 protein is CATAGGAKNIQYF. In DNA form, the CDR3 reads TGTGCCACCGCGGGGGGAGCCAAAAACATTCAGTACTTC.

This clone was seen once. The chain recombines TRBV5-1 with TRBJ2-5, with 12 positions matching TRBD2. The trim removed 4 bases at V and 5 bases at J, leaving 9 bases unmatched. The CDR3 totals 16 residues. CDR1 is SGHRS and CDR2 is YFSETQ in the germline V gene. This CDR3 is CASSRQTSGSGETQYF. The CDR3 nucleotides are TGCGCCAGCAGCCGCCAGACTAGCGGGAGTGGGGAGACCCAGTACTTC.

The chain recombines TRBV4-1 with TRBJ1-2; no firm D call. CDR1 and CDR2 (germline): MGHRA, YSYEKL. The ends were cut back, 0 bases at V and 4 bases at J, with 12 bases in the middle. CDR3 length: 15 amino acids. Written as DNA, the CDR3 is TGCGCCAGCAGCCAAGAGCGTTACGGGTCCTATGGCTACACCTTC. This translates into CASSQERYGSYGYTF.

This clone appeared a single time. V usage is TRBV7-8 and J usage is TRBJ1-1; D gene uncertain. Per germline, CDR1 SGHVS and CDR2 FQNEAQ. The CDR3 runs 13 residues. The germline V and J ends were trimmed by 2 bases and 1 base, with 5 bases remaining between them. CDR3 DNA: TGTGCCAGCAGCTTAACAGCGAACACTGAAGCTTTCTTT. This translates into CASSLTANTEAFF.

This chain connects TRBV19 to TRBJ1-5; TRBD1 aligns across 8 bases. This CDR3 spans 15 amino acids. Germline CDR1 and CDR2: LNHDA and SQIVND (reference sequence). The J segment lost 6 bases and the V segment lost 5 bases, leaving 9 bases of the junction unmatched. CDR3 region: CASSWDGTGGQPQHF. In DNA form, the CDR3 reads TGTGCCAGTAGTTGGGACGGGACAGGCGGTCAGCCCCAGCATTTT. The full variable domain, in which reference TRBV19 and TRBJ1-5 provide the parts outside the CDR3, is DGGITQSPKYLFRKEGQNVTLSCEQNLNHDAMYWYRQDPGQGLRLIYYSQIVNDFQKGDIAEGYSVSREKKESFPLTVTSAQKNPTAFYLCASSWDGTGGQPQHFGDGTRLSIL.

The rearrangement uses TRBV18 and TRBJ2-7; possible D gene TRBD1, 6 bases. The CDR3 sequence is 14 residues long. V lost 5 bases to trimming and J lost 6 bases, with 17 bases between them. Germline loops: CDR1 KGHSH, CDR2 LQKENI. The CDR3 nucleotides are TGTGCCAGCTCAACAGGACAGTCCCTCGTCGAGCAGTACTTC. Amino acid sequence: CASSTGQSLVEQYF. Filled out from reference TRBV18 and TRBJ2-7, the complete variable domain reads NAGVMQNPRHLVRRRGQEARLRCSPMKGHSHVYWYRQLPEEGLKFMVYLQKENIIDESGMPKERFSAEFPKEGPSILRIQQVVRGDSAAYFCASSTGQSLVEQYFGPGTRLTVT.

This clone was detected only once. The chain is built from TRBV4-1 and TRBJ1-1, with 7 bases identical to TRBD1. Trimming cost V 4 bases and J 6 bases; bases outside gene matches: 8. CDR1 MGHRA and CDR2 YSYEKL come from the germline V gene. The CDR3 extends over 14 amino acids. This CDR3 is CASSRRQGEPEAFF. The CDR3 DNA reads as TGCGCCAGCAGCCGGAGGCAGGGGGAGCCTGAAGCTTTCTTT.

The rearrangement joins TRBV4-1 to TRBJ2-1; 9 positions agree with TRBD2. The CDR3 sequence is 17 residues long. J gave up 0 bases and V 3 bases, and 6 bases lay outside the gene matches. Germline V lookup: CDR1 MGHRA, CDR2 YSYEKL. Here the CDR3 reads CASSQTPGLASYNEQFF. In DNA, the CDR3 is TGCGCCAGCAGCCAGACACCGGGACTAGCCTCCTACAATGAGCAGTTCTTC.

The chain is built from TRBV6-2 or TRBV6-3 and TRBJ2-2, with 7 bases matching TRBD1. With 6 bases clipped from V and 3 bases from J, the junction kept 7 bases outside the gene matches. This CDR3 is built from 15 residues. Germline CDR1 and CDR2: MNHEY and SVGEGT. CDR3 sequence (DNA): TGTGCCAGCAGCCCAGGGACAGAGGACACCGGGGAGCTGTTTTTT. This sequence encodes CASSPGTEDTGELFF.

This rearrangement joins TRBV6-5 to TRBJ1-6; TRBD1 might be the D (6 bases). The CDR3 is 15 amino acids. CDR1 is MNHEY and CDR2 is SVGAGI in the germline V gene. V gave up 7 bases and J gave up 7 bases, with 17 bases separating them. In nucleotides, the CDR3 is TGTGCCAGCACCAAATCAGGGGCCGAGAATTCACCCCTCCACTTT. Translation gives CASTKSGAENSPLHF.

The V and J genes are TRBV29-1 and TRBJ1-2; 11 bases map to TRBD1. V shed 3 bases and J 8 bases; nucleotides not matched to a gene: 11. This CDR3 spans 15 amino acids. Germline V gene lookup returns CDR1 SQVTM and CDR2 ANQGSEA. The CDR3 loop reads CSVERTGGDLGGYTF. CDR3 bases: TGCAGCGTTGAGAGGACAGGGGGCGATTTGGGCGGCTACACCTTC.

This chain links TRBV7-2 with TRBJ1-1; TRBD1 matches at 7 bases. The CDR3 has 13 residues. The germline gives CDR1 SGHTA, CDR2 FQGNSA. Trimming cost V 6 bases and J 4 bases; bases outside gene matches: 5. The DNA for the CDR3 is TGTGCCAGCAGACAGGACAGGCCCACTGAAGCTTTCTTT. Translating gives CASRQDRPTEAFF.

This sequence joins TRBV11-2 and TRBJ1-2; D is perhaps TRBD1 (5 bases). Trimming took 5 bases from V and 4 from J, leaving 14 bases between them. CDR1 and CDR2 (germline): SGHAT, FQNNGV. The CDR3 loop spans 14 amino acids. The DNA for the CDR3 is TGTGCCAGCAGCCCTGGGCCGGGGGTCTATGGCTACACCTTC. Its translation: CASSPGPGVYGYTF.

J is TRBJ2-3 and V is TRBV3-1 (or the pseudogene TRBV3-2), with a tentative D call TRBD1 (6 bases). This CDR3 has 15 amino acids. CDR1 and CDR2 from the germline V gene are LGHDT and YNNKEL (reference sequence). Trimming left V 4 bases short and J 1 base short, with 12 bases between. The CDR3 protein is CASSLRTEGTDTQYF. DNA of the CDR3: TGTGCCAGCAGCCTTCGGACAGAGGGCACAGATACGCAGTATTTT.

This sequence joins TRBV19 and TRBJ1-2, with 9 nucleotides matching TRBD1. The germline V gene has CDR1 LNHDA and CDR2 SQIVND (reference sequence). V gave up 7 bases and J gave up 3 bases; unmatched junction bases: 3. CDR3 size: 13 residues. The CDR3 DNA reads TGTGCCAGTAAGGACAGGGGTCACTATGGCTACACCTTC. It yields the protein CASKDRGHYGYTF.

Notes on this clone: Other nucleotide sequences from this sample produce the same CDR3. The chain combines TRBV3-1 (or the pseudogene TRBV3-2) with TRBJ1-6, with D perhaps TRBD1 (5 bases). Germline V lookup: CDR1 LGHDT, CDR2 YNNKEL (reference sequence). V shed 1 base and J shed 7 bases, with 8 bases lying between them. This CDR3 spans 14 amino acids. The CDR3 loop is CASSQGQINSPLHF. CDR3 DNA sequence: TGTGCCAGCAGCCAAGGACAGATAAATTCACCCCTCCACTTT.

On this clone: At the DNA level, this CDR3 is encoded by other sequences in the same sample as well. The DNA of the CDR3 is TGTGCCAGCAGCTTGGTCGGGGGTAACACTGAAGCTTTCTTT. Translation gives CASSLVGGNTEAFF. The J gene is TRBJ1-1, the V gene TRBV7-9, with D perhaps matching TRBD1 (5 bases). Germline V gene sequence: CDR1 SEHNR, CDR2 FQNEAQ (reference sequence). The V and J ends lost 3 bases and 2 bases respectively, with 10 bases between them. This CDR3 is 14 amino acids long. Complete variable domain (other parts from reference TRBV7-9 and TRBJ1-1): DTGVSQNPRHKITKRGQNVTFRCDPISEHNRLYWYRQTLGQGPEFLTYFQNEAQLEKSRLLSDRFSAERPKGSFSTLEIQRTEQGDSAMYLCASSLVGGNTEAFFGQGTRLTVV.

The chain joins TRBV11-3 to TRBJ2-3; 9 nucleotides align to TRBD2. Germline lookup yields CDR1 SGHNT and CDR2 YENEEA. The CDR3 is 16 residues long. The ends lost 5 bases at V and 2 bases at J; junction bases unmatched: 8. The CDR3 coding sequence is TGTGCCAGCAGCCCAGGACTAGCGCCGGCCACAGATACGCAGTATTTT. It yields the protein CASSPGLAPATDTQYF.